This TCR beta chain was documented in a study of Graves' ophthalmopathy and Graves' hyperthyroidism. This clonotype was found many times. Hyperthyroidism showing no ophthalmopathy within 18 months of follow-up was stable. Amplification targeted the TCR beta CDR3 regions, with RNA transcripts as the source material. Scientists carried out first-round RT-PCR using HTBI primers and then a second-round multiplex PCR. TCRdb re-analysed the multiplex PCR reads in MiXCR, keeping a single row per CDR3 protein. The sample records roughly 39,000 distinct CDR3 sequences, roughly 50% being singletons. Trimming took 7 bases from V and 5 from J; bases not matched to a gene: 12. The CDR3 has 15 residues. Looked up from germline, CDR1 is LGHNT and CDR2 is FRNRAP.

This receptor was taken from an adult woman with stable Graves' hyperthyroidism. This chain connects TRBV12-5 to TRBJ1-1; TRBD1 matches 8 bases. What was sequenced was peripheral blood. CDR3 region: CASAPQGAKKTEAFF. CDR3 nucleotides: TGTGCTAGTGCCCCCCAGGGGGCTAAGAAAACTGAAGCTTTCTTT.